This T cell receptor beta chain was recorded in a study of shared clonotypes between healthy human individuals. Naive CD8 cells, CD45RO-negative and positively selected for CCR7, excluded terminally differentiated effector memory CD45RA+ cells. Germline CDR1 and CDR2: SQVTM and ANQGSEA. Trimming took 7 bases from V and 4 from J; bases not matched to a gene: 2. There are 13 residues in the CDR3. For each subset, genomic DNA was distributed in equal portions over several immunoSEQ plates. Clones were read by immunoSEQ multiplex PCR, and TCRdb kept only the in-frame ones, dropping some. Here the sample spans approximately 840,000 clones, 90% to 98% being singletons.

The clonotype comes from a man under 40 in good health. Sequencing was done on a sample of naive CD8+ T cells sorted from blood. The chain couples TRBV29-1 to TRBJ2-1, with 12 bases aligning to TRBD2. CDR3 in DNA: TGCAGCGGAGGGACTAGCGGGTACAATGAGCAGTTCTTC. Protein sequence: CSGGTSGYNEQFF.